Listed below are T cell receptor beta chains from one sample, sequenced in a study of blood T cell repertoires in COVID-19. The assay was immunoSEQ multiplex PCR, and TCRdb's table has in-frame clones only and misses some. This table holds about 290,000 clones, just under 85% found once. Sequenced input: peripheral blood. These receptors were obtained from a woman between 50 and 59 years old with active or convalescent COVID-19. CDR3s include the opening cysteine and the closing phenylalanine or tryptophan. Fields, in order: D gene, CDR3 length, clone size, V gene, J gene, CDR3 protein, CDR3 DNA. D genes are given only for firm matches. A row's size may be missing; if present it is once, few, many or a size class.

TRBD2,15,-,TRBV27,TRBJ2-1,CASSLREGPYNEQFF,TGTGCCAGCAGTTTGCGGGAGGGCCCCTACAATGAGCAGTTCTTC
TRBD1,13,-,TRBV28,TRBJ1-2,CASIDDRDYGYTF,TGTGCCAGCATCGACGACAGGGATTATGGCTACACCTTC
TRBD1,15,-,TRBV23-1,TRBJ1-1,CASSQLDRVGAEAFF,TGCGCCAGCAGTCAATTGGACAGGGTGGGCGCTGAAGCTTTCTTT
TRBD2,20,-,TRBV14,TRBJ2-7,CASSKTRGLAGGPGSYEQYF,TGTGCCAGCAGCAAGACAAGGGGACTAGCGGGAGGGCCGGGATCCTACGAGCAGTACTTC
TRBD2,16,-,TRBV12-5,TRBJ2-3,CASGSGLAGGGDTQYF,TGTGCTAGTGGTTCAGGACTAGCGGGAGGTGGAGATACGCAGTATTTT
-,16,-,TRBV2,TRBJ1-2,CASSGRSRGANYGYTF,TGTGCCAGCAGTGGGAGGAGCAGGGGAGCTAACTATGGCTACACCTTC
-,14,-,TRBV7-2,TRBJ2-1,CASSAGLTYNEQFF,TGTGCCAGCAGCGCGGGACTTACCTACAATGAGCAGTTCTTC
-,14,-,TRBV28,TRBJ1-6,CASTAQPGRWPLHF,TGTGCCAGCACCGCTCAGCCGGGGAGGTGGCCCCTCCACTTT
-,20,-,TRBV21-1,TRBJ1-3,CASSKALWGTAPDSGNTIYF,TGTGCCAGCAGCAAAGCGCTTTGGGGGACAGCGCCCGACTCTGGAAACACCATATATTTT
TRBD2,17,few,TRBV7-2,TRBJ2-7,CASSLNPSGIFSYEQYF,TGTGCCAGCAGCTTGAATCCTAGCGGGATCTTCTCCTACGAGCAGTACTTC
-,11,once,TRBV6-2/TRBV6-3,TRBJ1-2,CASSHGGGYTF,TGTGCCAGCAGCCACGGAGGTGGCTACACCTTC
-,14,-,TRBV2,TRBJ1-6,CASAGWLNNSPLHF,TGTGCCAGCGCAGGGTGGTTAAATAATTCACCCCTCCACTTT
-,14,-,TRBV5-1,TRBJ1-5,CASSLSGNDQPQHF,TGCGCCAGCAGCTTGAGCGGCAACGATCAGCCCCAGCATTTT